A selection of T cell receptor beta chains follows, all from one sample in a study of T cell responses to AZD1222 COVID-19 vaccine. Clones were sequenced by immunoSEQ multiplex PCR, and TCRdb holds only the in-frame ones, with some missing. Among 92,000 or so clones listed, under 90% were seen once. The source was peripheral blood, collected on day 0 of AZD1222 vaccination. These receptors all stem from an adult in good health. CDR3s include the opening cysteine and the closing phenylalanine or tryptophan. Each record gives: V gene, D gene, clone size, J gene, CDR3 DNA, CDR3 protein. A D gene is named only where the DNA matches it firmly. Size is omitted from some rows. Given values are once, few, many or a class for expanded clones.

TRBV6-5	NA	NA	TRBJ1-6	TGTGCCAGCCACCGCCCCCCAGGGCAGGATTCACCCCTCCACTTT	CASHRPPGQDSPLHF
TRBV5-4	NA	NA	TRBJ2-1	TGTGCCAGCAGCCGAGGGGGGAGCTCCTACAATGAGCAGTTCTTC	CASSRGGSSYNEQFF
TRBV28	NA	few	TRBJ1-1	TGTGCCAGCAGTTTTCGGGGGGGGCGAGTGAACACTGAAGCTTTCTTT	CASSFRGGRVNTEAFF
TRBV6-5	NA	NA	TRBJ2-7	TGTGCCAGCAGCGCAAGGCCCTTCTACGAGCAGTACTTC	CASSARPFYEQYF
TRBV7-9	NA	NA	TRBJ2-7	TGTGCCAGCAGCTATTCGAGGCTGGGTGGGTTCGCCTACGAGCAGTACTTC	CASSYSRLGGFAYEQYF
TRBV6-4	TRBD1	NA	TRBJ2-1	TGTGCCAGCAGCCCCCGGGGGCAGGGGGCCGTCTATGAGCAGTTCTTC	CASSPRGQGAVYEQFF
TRBV3-1/TRBV3-2	TRBD2	NA	TRBJ2-7	TGTGCCAGCAGTCCTCAGCGGGATACCTACGAGCAGTACTTC	CASSPQRDTYEQYF
TRBV28	TRBD1	NA	TRBJ2-7	TGTGCCAGCAGACCTCCCGGGACAGGGGGCTACGAGCAGTACTTC	CASRPPGTGGYEQYF
TRBV19	TRBD1	once	TRBJ1-2	TGTGCCAGTAGTATAGATGCGGGACAGGGGGCTTTTGGCTACACCTTC	CASSIDAGQGAFGYTF
TRBV12-5	NA	NA	TRBJ2-3	TGTGCTAGTGGTTTGGACCCCGGACAGCCAGATACGCAGTATTTT	CASGLDPGQPDTQYF
TRBV6-5	NA	NA	TRBJ1-1	TGTGCCAGCAGTCCGCCCCCGTGGGGCACTGAAGCTTTCTTT	CASSPPPWGTEAFF
TRBV11-2	NA	NA	TRBJ1-3	TGTGCCAGCAGCCCCCGACGTACCTCTGGAAACACCATATATTTT	CASSPRRTSGNTIYF
TRBV9	NA	few	TRBJ2-1	TGTGCCAGCAGCGTAGGTCCGTCCCCGCGATCGGGGGTCAATGAGCAGTTCTTC	CASSVGPSPRSGVNEQFF
TRBV7-8	TRBD1	NA	TRBJ1-1	TGTGCCAGCAGCGTAGACAGGGTGAGAACTGAAGCTTTCTTT	CASSVDRVRTEAFF
TRBV11-2	TRBD1	NA	TRBJ2-1	TGTGCCAGCAGCTCAAGGGCAGGGGGCGGTGAGCAGTTCTTC	CASSSRAGGGEQFF
TRBV20-1	TRBD1	few	TRBJ1-2	TGCAGTGAAGGGGGCAGCTATGGCTACACCTTC	CSEGGSYGYTF
TRBV2	NA	once	TRBJ1-1	TGTGCCAGCAGTGTCGGTGGAATTGGGAACACTGAAGCTTTCTTT	CASSVGGIGNTEAFF
TRBV4-3	NA	NA	TRBJ2-7	TGCGCCAGCAGCCAACTGCTAGGGGGGGACTACGAGCAGTACTTC	CASSQLLGGDYEQYF
TRBV6-1	TRBD1	NA	TRBJ1-5	TGTGCCAGCAGTGATCAGGACAGGGCGAATCAGCCCCAGCATTTT	CASSDQDRANQPQHF
TRBV18	NA	once	TRBJ1-1	TGTGCCAGCTCACCACCGGTCAACACTGAAGCTTTCTTT	CASSPPVNTEAFF
TRBV7-3	NA	NA	TRBJ1-2	TGTGCCAGCAGTGAACATACGAACTATGGCTACACCTTC	CASSEHTNYGYTF
TRBV20-1	NA	NA	TRBJ1-2	TGCAGTGCTGACGTCTATGGCTACACCTTC	CSADVYGYTF
TRBV6-5	NA	few	TRBJ1-1	TGTGCCAGCAGTTCCCCCATCGCGAACACTGAAGCTTTCTTT	CASSSPIANTEAFF
TRBV28	NA	NA	TRBJ2-1	TGTGCCAGCAGTTTATCCGGGCCCGACAATGAGCAGTTCTTC	CASSLSGPDNEQFF
TRBV28	NA	NA	TRBJ2-5	TGTGCCAGCAGTTTAAGAAGCGCTTTATTTCAGGAGACCCAGTACTTC	CASSLRSALFQETQYF
TRBV29-1	NA	NA	TRBJ2-7	TGCAGCGTTGAGACCCCACAGGGGACTACCTACGAGCAGTACTTC	CSVETPQGTTYEQYF
TRBV15	NA	NA	TRBJ2-7	TGTGCCACTAGCCTCTCTAGGAACGAGCAGTACTTC	CATSLSRNEQYF
TRBV7-8	NA	NA	TRBJ2-1	TGTGCCAGCAGCTTAGGGAATAGCGGCAATGAGCAGTTCTTC	CASSLGNSGNEQFF
TRBV5-4	NA	NA	TRBJ1-5	TGTGCCAGCAGCCGGGAGGGAAGAGAACAGCCCCAGCATTTT	CASSREGREQPQHF
TRBV5-1	NA	NA	TRBJ1-1	TGCGCCAGCAGCTCTCCCCCCCCAGGGATGAACACTGAAGCTTTCTTT	CASSSPPPGMNTEAFF
TRBV7-8	TRBD1	few	TRBJ1-5	TGTGCCAGCAGCTTTCTCGGGACAGTGAGGAATCAGCCCCAGCATTTT	CASSFLGTVRNQPQHF
TRBV4-1	NA	NA	TRBJ2-1	TGCGCCAGCAGCCAAGATGCGGGGACTTCGTCCTACAATGAGCAGTTCTTC	CASSQDAGTSSYNEQFF
TRBV18	NA	NA	TRBJ2-5	TGTGCCAGCTCACCGAGGGGCGGGGAAGAGACCCAGTACTTC	CASSPRGGEETQYF
TRBV19	NA	NA	TRBJ1-5	TGTGCCAGTAGTACCAAATCGGACAGTAGCAATCAGCCCCAGCATTTT	CASSTKSDSSNQPQHF
TRBV9	NA	NA	TRBJ1-2	TGTGCCAGCAGCGTAGACCCAACAGCGAACTATGGCTACACCTTC	CASSVDPTANYGYTF
TRBV7-7	TRBD1	NA	TRBJ2-5	TGTGCTAGCAGCTTAAGCGGACAGGCTCAAGAGACCCAGTACTTC	CASSLSGQAQETQYF
TRBV19	TRBD1	NA	TRBJ2-5	TGTGCCAGTAGTATAGTTGGGGGACAGGCGGAGACCCAGTACTTC	CASSIVGGQAETQYF
TRBV7-3	NA	NA	TRBJ2-7	TGTGCCGGTTCTCGGGTCTTTGAGTACGAGCAGTACTTC	CAGSRVFEYEQYF
TRBV5-6	TRBD2	NA	TRBJ2-7	TGTGCCAGCAGCTATGGACTAGCCCTAACAACGGGCGAGCAGTACTTC	CASSYGLALTTGEQYF
TRBV3-1/TRBV3-2	TRBD1	NA	TRBJ2-5	TGTGCCAGCAGCCAAGATTATGAAGGGGGCCGACCCCCCCAAGAGACCCAGTACTTC	CASSQDYEGGRPPQETQYF
TRBV5-1	TRBD1	NA	TRBJ2-5	TGCGCCAGCAGCACGGGACAGGGTACACTCCAAGAGACCCAGTACTTC	CASSTGQGTLQETQYF
TRBV6-5	TRBD2	NA	TRBJ2-5	TGTGCCAGCAGGTCGGGACTAGCGGGAGTGGAGACCCAGTACTTC	CASRSGLAGVETQYF
TRBV5-5	NA	few	TRBJ1-4	TGTGCCAGCAGCTTGGGAGGGAATGAAAAACTGTTTTTT	CASSLGGNEKLFF
TRBV7-9	NA	NA	TRBJ2-5	TGTGCCAGCAGCTCGACCTTCGCGGAGACCCAGTACTTC	CASSSTFAETQYF
TRBV24-1	NA	NA	TRBJ1-4	TGTGCCACCAGCCGGCGTCGGCAGGCTTCCACTAATGAAAAACTGTTTTTT	CATSRRRQASTNEKLFF
TRBV5-5	TRBD1	NA	TRBJ2-7	TGTGCCAGCAGCTTGGCTGTAACAGGGGGTGGCTACGAGCAGTACTTC	CASSLAVTGGGYEQYF
TRBV28	TRBD2	NA	TRBJ2-3	TGTGCCAGCAGTCCTGGGACTAGCGGGAGGGCCACAGATACGCAGTATTTT	CASSPGTSGRATDTQYF
TRBV28	TRBD1	few	TRBJ2-7	TGTGCCAGCGGGACAGGGAGTATCGAGCAGTACTTC	CASGTGSIEQYF
TRBV7-2	NA	once	TRBJ1-1	TGTGCCAGCACCCGCTTCACCCCCGGTGGTGAAGCTTTCTTT	CASTRFTPGGEAFF